The 20 T cell receptor beta chains below all came from one sample that was sequenced in a study of blood T cell repertoires in COVID-19. Profiling relied on immunoSEQ multiplex PCR, and the TCRdb table lists in-frame clones only, not all of them. The table lists about 160,000 clones, more than 80% of them singletons. The material sequenced was peripheral blood. These receptors were collected from a human donor in a cohort sampled during active COVID-19.

The chain joins TRBV4-3 to TRBJ2-7, with TRBD2 identical over 9 bases. Germline V gene data show CDR1 as LGHNA and CDR2 as YSLEER. The V and J ends lost 4 bases and 1 base, in that order; junction bases with no gene match: 8. The length of the CDR3 is 16 residues. In DNA, the CDR3 is TGCGCCAGCAGCCCAAGCGCAGCGGGGGGTTCCTACGAGCAGTACTTC. Amino acids: CASSPSAAGGSYEQYF.

This chain links TRBV3-1 (or the pseudogene TRBV3-2) with TRBJ2-7; the D is unclear. This CDR3 spans 14 amino acids. Trimming shortened V by 2 bases and J by 0 bases, and 8 bases separated the two germline ends. CDR1 and CDR2 (germline): LGHDT, YNNKEL (reference sequence). The CDR3 protein is CASSQQAFSYEQYF. CDR3 coding DNA: TGTGCCAGCAGCCAACAAGCGTTCTCCTACGAGCAGTACTTC.

The V gene is TRBV27, the J gene TRBJ2-1, with D possibly being TRBD2 (6 bases). The CDR3 extends over 13 amino acids. Germline CDR1 reads MNHEY; CDR2 reads SMNVEV (reference sequence). Trimming took off 6 bases at V and 4 bases at J, with 10 bases between the two ends. The CDR3 nucleotides read TGTGCCAGCAGAAAGACTAGTTACAATGAGCAGTTCTTC. Translating gives CASRKTSYNEQFF.

This clone is judged medium-sized. The chain employs TRBV27 and TRBJ2-7; D possibly corresponds to TRBD2 (5 bases). V gave up 7 bases and J gave up 5 bases, with 15 bases separating them. Germline-derived CDR1 and CDR2 are MNHEY and SMNVEV (reference sequence). The CDR3 length is 13 residues. The DNA of the CDR3 is TGTGCCAGCACCGGAGAGGGAAGGAACGAGCAGTACTTC. This translates into CASTGEGRNEQYF.

The chain is built from TRBV28 and TRBJ2-4; tentatively, D is TRBD2 (5 bases). Germline V gene lookup returns CDR1 MDHEN and CDR2 SYDVKM. The V and J ends lost 10 bases and 16 bases respectively, with 20 bases between them. The CDR3 length is 11 residues. The CDR3 sequence: CATEGGRSIYF. Here the CDR3 DNA reads TGTGCCACCGAAGGAGGACGGAGCATCTACTTC.

This clone showed up just once. The chain links TRBV4-3 to TRBJ2-1; the D gene is possibly TRBD2 (6 bases). The V and J ends lost 4 bases and 8 bases respectively, with 18 bases between them. The length of the CDR3 is 15 residues. Per germline, CDR1 LGHNA and CDR2 YSLEER. The CDR3: CASSREREMAYEQFF. The CDR3 DNA reads as TGCGCCAGCAGCCGGGAACGGGAGATGGCGTATGAGCAGTTCTTC.

V usage is TRBV2 and J usage is TRBJ1-5; D is ambiguous. This CDR3 is built from 15 residues. Germline CDR1 and CDR2: SNHLY and FYNNEI. V was trimmed by 3 bases and J by 7 bases, leaving 16 bases between them. CDR3 amino acids: CASSETTIREQPQHF. CDR3 DNA: TGTGCCAGCAGTGAGACGACAATCCGTGAGCAGCCCCAGCATTTT.

The chain employs TRBV14 and TRBJ2-1, with a weak D call TRBD1 (5 bases). V lost 4 bases and J 0 bases, leaving 10 bases between the germline ends. There are 15 residues in the CDR3. Germline V CDR1 and CDR2: SGHDN, FVKESK. The CDR3 nucleotides read TGTGCCAGCAGCCTAGACAGTTTCTCCTACAATGAGCAGTTCTTC. Translated, it gives CASSLDSFSYNEQFF.

The gene calls are TRBV4-1 and TRBJ1-5; D is possibly TRBD1 (5 bases). Per the germline V gene, CDR1 is MGHRA and CDR2 is YSYEKL. CDR3 length equals 16 residues. The ends were cut back, 1 base at V and 4 bases at J, with 14 bases in the middle. CDR3 DNA: TGCGCCAGCAGCCAAGGCGGGGGAGGGCCTAATCAGCCCCAGCATTTT. Encoded protein: CASSQGGGGPNQPQHF.

V gene TRBV16 combines with J gene TRBJ2-7; possibly TRBD1 for D (7 bases). CDR1 is KGHSY, CDR2 FQNENV, per germline. The V gene lost 3 bases and the J gene lost 7 bases, with 13 bases spanning the gap. The CDR3 runs to 13 residues. CDR3 DNA sequence: TGTGCCAGCAGCCACCCGCAGGGGGGAGAGCAGTACTTC. Translation gives CASSHPQGGEQYF.

CDR3 sequence: CASSPTRAVSSYNEQFF. The CDR3 nucleotides are TGTGCCAGCAGCCCCACGAGGGCGGTGAGCTCCTACAATGAGCAGTTCTTC. The chain carries TRBV7-8 and TRBJ2-1; the D gene is possibly TRBD2 (5 bases). Germline CDR1 reads SGHVS; CDR2 reads FQNEAQ. Trimming took 5 bases from V and 0 from J, leaving 17 bases between them. The CDR3 has 17 residues.

The chain employs TRBV6-1 and TRBJ1-4, with 7 bases that match TRBD1. CDR1 is MNHNS and CDR2 is SASEGT in the germline V gene. This CDR3 spans 15 amino acids. V lost 1 base to trimming and J lost 7 bases; unmatched junction nucleotides: 6. The CDR3 loop is CASSEGTGLGEKLFF. The CDR3 nucleotides read TGTGCCAGCAGTGAAGGGACAGGCTTAGGTGAAAAACTGTTTTTT.

This clone came up a few times. This sequence joins TRBV15 and TRBJ1-5; no definite D call. CDR3 length equals 20 residues. Trimming took 1 base from V and 5 from J, leaving 27 bases between them. The germline V gene has CDR1 LNHNV and CDR2 YYDKDF (reference sequence). The DNA for the CDR3 is TGTGCCACCAGCAGAGGGGCAGTGGGGAGGGAGAGATGGAGAGATCAGCCCCAGCATTTT. This codes for CATSRGAVGRERWRDQPQHF.

For the CDR3, the DNA is TGTGCCAGCAGCGTAGTGGAGTTCTACAATGAGCAGTTCTTC. It specifies CASSVVEFYNEQFF. The genes are TRBV9 and TRBJ2-1; D unresolved. The germline V and J ends were trimmed by 0 bases and 3 bases, with 7 bases remaining between them. Germline V CDR1 and CDR2: SGDLS, YYNGEE. CDR3 length: 14 amino acids.

This clone is a singleton in its sample. This sequence joins TRBV18 and TRBJ1-1; possibly TRBD1 for D (6 bases). V dropped 0 bases and J dropped 4 bases, with 21 bases sitting between them. CDR3 length: 18 amino acids. Germline V lookup: CDR1 KGHSH, CDR2 LQKENI. The CDR3 protein is CASSPPVGARGSFTEAFF. Written as DNA, the CDR3 is TGTGCCAGCTCACCACCGGTCGGGGCCAGGGGAAGTTTCACTGAAGCTTTCTTT.

The chain carries TRBV30 and TRBJ2-2; weak D call: TRBD2 (6 bases). This CDR3 comprises 12 residues. V lost 6 bases, J lost 4 bases, and 9 bases lay in between. The germline V gene has CDR1 GTSNPN and CDR2 SVGIG (reference sequence). CDR3 coding DNA: TGTGCCTGTGGGGGGTTCACCGGGGAGCTGTTTTTT. Protein product: CACGGFTGELFF.

This chain links TRBV5-1 with TRBJ2-7, with D possibly TRBD2 on 6 matching bases. CDR1 SGHRS and CDR2 YFSETQ come from the germline V gene. Trimming shortened V by 4 bases and J by 3 bases, and 8 bases separated the two germline ends. The CDR3 covers 12 residues. The CDR3 DNA sequence: TGCGCCAGCAGCCACGGGGGCTACGAGCAGTACTTC. This codes for CASSHGGYEQYF.

The J gene is TRBJ2-7, the V gene TRBV5-1, with 8 bases that match TRBD1. Germline trimming cut 4 bases from V and 0 bases from J; bases unmatched to any gene: 6. CDR3 length: 15 amino acids. CDR1 SGHRS and CDR2 YFSETQ come from the germline V gene. CDR3 loop: CASSLWTGSSYEQYF. The CDR3, as DNA: TGCGCCAGCAGCCTCTGGACAGGGAGCTCCTACGAGCAGTACTTC. Based on the CDR3 plus reference TRBV5-1 and TRBJ2-7, the full variable domain is KAGVTQTPRYLIKTRGQQVTLSCSPISGHRSVSWYQQTPGQGLQFLFEYFSETQRNKGNFPGRFSGRQFSNSRSEMNVSTLELGDSALYLCASSLWTGSSYEQYFGPGTRLTVT.

This clone was seen a handful of times. V is TRBV7-2 and J is TRBJ1-3; TRBD1 might be the D (6 bases). The germline CDR1 and CDR2 sequences are SGHTA and FQGNSA. V was cut by 6 bases and J by 8 bases, with 11 bases left in between. There are 12 residues in the CDR3. CDR3 protein: CASSPDRYTIYF. CDR3 DNA sequence: TGTGCCAGCAGTCCGGACAGATACACCATATATTTT.

V is TRBV27 and J is TRBJ1-5; TRBD1 is a possible D gene (6 bases). Germline values: CDR1 MNHEY, CDR2 SMNVEV (reference sequence). V lost 5 bases and J lost 9, with 20 bases in between. The CDR3 has 15 amino acids. The CDR3 coding sequence is TGTGCCAGCAGTCCCCGGACAGAGGCTACCGCGCCCCAGCATTTT. Translation: CASSPRTEATAPQHF.